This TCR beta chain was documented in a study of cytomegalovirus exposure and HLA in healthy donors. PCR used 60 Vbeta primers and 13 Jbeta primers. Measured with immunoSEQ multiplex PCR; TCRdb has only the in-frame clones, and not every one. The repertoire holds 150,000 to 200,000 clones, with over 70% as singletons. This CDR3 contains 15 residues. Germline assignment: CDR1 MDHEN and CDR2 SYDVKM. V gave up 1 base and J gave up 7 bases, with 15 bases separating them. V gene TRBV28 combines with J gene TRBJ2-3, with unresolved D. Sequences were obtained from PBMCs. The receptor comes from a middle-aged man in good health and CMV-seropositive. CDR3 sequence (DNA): TGTGCCAGCAGTTTATTCAGCGCTTCAGACTATACGCAGTATTTT. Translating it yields CASSLFSASDYTQYF.